This T cell receptor (beta chain) was found in a study of CD4 T cells in relation to SARS-CoV-2 and coronaviruses. Study overall: ViraFEST: approximately eleven-day antigen culture of PBMCs, then TCR beta CDR3 sequencing. The HLA restriction of the shared crossreactive spike epitopes was mapped.

Concerning this clone: Its antigen is undetermined.

Before the COVID-19 pandemic, during about 2011-2019, CD4+ T cells were taken from unexposed donors. After about 10 days of culture, CD4+ T cells were isolated. Unexposed-donor CD4+ T cells were probed with SARS-CoV-2 S/N and four cold-coronavirus spikes, cells permitting. TCRdb's copy holds only in-frame clones and misses some; the assay was immunoSEQ multiplex PCR. The sample records about 14,000 clones, under 85% being singletons. The V gene lost 4 bases and the J gene lost 1 base, with 11 bases spanning the gap. Looked up from germline, CDR1 is SGDLS and CDR2 is YYNGEE. The CDR3 contains 14 residues.

What was sequenced was CD4+ T cells from PBMCs, cultured in vitro. The TCR comes from a human donor in good health. This chain joins TRBV9 and TRBJ1-1; D unclear. CDR3 loop: CASSPWTENTEAFF. The CDR3 DNA reads TGTGCCAGCAGCCCGTGGACGGAGAACACTGAAGCTTTCTTT.